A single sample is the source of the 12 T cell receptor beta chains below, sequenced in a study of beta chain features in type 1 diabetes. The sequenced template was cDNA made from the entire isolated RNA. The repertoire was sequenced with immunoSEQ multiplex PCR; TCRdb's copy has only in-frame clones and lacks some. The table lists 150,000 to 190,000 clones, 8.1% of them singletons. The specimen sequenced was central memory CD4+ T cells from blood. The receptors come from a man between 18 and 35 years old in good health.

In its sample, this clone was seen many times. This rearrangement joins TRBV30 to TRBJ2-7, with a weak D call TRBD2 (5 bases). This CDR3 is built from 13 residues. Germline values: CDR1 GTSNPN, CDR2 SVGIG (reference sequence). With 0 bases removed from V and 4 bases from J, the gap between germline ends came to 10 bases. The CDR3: CAWSVRLMYEQYF. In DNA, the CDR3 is TGTGCCTGGAGTGTACGACTAATGTACGAGCAGTACTTC.

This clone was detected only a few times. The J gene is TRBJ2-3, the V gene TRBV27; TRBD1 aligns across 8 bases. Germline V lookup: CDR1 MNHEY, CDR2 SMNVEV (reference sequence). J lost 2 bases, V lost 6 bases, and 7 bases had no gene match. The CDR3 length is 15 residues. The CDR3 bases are TGTGCCAGCAGCGGACAGGGTCTAACCACAGATACGCAGTATTTT. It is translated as CASSGQGLTTDTQYF.

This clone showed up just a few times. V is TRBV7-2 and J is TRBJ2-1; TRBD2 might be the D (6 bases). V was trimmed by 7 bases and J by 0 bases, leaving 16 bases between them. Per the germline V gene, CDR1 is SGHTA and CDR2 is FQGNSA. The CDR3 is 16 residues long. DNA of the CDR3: TGTGCCAGCACCCCCCGGGGAGGCGTCTCCTACAATGAGCAGTTCTTC. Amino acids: CASTPRGGVSYNEQFF.

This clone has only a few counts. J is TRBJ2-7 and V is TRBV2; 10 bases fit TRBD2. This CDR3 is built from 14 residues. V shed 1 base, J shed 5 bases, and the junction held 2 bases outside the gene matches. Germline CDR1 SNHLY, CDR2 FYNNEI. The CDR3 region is CASSEDLAGDEQYF. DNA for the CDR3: TGTGCCAGCAGTGAAGATCTAGCGGGAGACGAGCAGTACTTC.

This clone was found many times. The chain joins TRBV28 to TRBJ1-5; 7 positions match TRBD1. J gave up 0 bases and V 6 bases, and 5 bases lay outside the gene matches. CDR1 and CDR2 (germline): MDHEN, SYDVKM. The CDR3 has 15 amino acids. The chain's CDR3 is CASRKDRASNQPQHF. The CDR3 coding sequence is TGTGCCAGCAGGAAAGACAGGGCTAGCAATCAGCCCCAGCATTTT.

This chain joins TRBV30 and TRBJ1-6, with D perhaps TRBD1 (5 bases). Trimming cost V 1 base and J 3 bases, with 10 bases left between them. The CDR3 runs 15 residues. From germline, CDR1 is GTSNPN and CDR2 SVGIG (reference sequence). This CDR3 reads CAWSGGVGYNSPLHF. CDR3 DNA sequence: TGTGCCTGGAGTGGGGGGGTAGGCTATAATTCACCCCTCCACTTT.

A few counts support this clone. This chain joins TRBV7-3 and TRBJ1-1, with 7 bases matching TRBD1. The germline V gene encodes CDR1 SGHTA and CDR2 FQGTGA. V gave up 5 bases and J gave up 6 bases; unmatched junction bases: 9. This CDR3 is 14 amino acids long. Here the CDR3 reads CASSPATGSAEAFF. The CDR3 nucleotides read TGTGCCAGCAGCCCCGCGACAGGGTCGGCTGAAGCTTTCTTT. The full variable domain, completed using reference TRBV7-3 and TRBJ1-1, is GAGVSQTPSNKVTEKGKYVELRCDPISGHTALYWYRQSLGQGPEFLIYFQGTGAADDSGLPNDRFFAVRPEGSVSTLKIQRTERGDSAVYLCASSPATGSAEAFFGQGTRLTVV.

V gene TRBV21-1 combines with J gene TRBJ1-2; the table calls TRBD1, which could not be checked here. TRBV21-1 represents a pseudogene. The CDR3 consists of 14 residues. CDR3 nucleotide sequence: TGTGCCAGCAGCTCCTACCGGACAGGGGATGGCTACACCTTC. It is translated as CASSSYRTGDGYTF.

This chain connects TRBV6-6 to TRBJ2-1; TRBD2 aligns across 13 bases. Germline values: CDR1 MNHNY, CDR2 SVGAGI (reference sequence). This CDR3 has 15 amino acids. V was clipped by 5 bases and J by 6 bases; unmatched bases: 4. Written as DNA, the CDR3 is TGTGCCAGCAGTCCGGGACTAGCGGGATTCAATGAGCAGTTCTTC. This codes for CASSPGLAGFNEQFF.

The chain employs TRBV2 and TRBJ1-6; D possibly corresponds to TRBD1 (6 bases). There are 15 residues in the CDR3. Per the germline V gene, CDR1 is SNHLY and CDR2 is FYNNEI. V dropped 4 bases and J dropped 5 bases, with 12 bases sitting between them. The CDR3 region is CASSAESGDNSPLHF. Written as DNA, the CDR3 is TGTGCCAGCAGTGCCGAATCAGGGGATAATTCACCCCTCCACTTT.

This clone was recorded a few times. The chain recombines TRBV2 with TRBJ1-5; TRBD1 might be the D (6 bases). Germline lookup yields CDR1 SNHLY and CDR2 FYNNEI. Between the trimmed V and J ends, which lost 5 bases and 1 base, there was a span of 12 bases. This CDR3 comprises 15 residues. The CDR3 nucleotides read TGTGCCAGCAGTATTAGGGGGTACAGCAATCAGCCCCAGCATTTT. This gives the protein CASSIRGYSNQPQHF.

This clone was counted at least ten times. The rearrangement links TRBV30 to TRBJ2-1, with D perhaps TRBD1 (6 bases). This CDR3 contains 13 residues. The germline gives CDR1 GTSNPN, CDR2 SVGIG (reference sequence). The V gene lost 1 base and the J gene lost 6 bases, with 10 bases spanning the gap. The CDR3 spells CAWSAGTPNEQFF. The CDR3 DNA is TGTGCCTGGAGTGCCGGGACACCCAATGAGCAGTTCTTC.